A single sample gave rise to the 8 T cell receptor beta chains below, sequenced in a study of CD8 T cells in ankylosing spondylitis. TCRdb fed the 5' RACE reads into MiXCR, producing one record per CDR3 protein. This table holds around 300,000 distinct CDR3 sequences, about a fifth found once. Sequenced sample: blood, either unsorted or a sorted T cell fraction (not recorded which). The receptors were sampled from a female donor with ankylosing spondylitis or in good health (not recorded which).

The chain has TRBV7-6 and TRBJ2-1; 7 positions agree with TRBD2. After removal of 4 bases from V and 9 bases from J, the junction contained 12 bases not matched to a gene. Looked up from germline, CDR1 is SGHVS and CDR2 is FNYEAQ. The CDR3 consists of 15 residues. Here the CDR3 DNA reads TGTGCCAGCAGCTCCCGGGAGGCCCGCGGGGCTGAGCAGTTCTTC. Translated: CASSSREARGAEQFF. Together with reference TRBV7-6 and TRBJ2-1, the CDR3 gives the full variable domain: GAGVSQSPRYKVTKRGQDVALRCDPISGHVSLYWYRQALGQGPEFLTYFNYEAQQDKSGLPNDRFSAERPEGSISTLTIQRTEQRDSAMYRCASSSREARGAEQFFGPGTRLTVL.

The chain has TRBV6-2 or TRBV6-3 and TRBJ2-7; D ambiguous. This CDR3 is built from 13 residues. V was trimmed by 5 bases and J by 4 bases, leaving 12 bases between them. Germline CDR1 and CDR2: MNHEY and SVGEGT. CDR3 DNA sequence: TGTGCCAGCAGTGACGGAGAGGTTTACGAGCAGTACTTC. Residues: CASSDGEVYEQYF.

This clonotype was seen repeatedly, ten times or more. The chain joins TRBV27 to TRBJ1-5; D remains ambiguous. CDR3 size: 14 residues. In germline, CDR1 is MNHEY, CDR2 SMNVEV (reference sequence). V lost 0 bases and J lost 9, with 12 bases in between. CDR3 region: CASSLSPPGRPQHF. The CDR3 DNA is TGTGCCAGCAGTTTATCTCCGCCTGGACGGCCCCAGCATTTT.

There are a few counts of this clonotype. The chain combines TRBV20-1 with TRBJ2-1; 11 bases agree with TRBD2. The germline V gene encodes CDR1 DFQATT and CDR2 SNEGSKA (reference sequence). Trimming cost V 6 bases and J 9 bases; bases outside gene matches: 7. The CDR3 contains 13 residues. As DNA, the CDR3 is TGCAGTGCCAGACCTAGCGGGAGGAGTGAGCAGTTCTTC. Its protein product is CSARPSGRSEQFF.

This chain uses TRBV28 with TRBJ1-3; D remains ambiguous. Trimming shortened V by 5 bases and J by 0 bases, and 5 bases separated the two germline ends. CDR3 length: 13 amino acids. CDR1 is MDHEN and CDR2 is SYDVKM in the germline V gene. The DNA of the CDR3 is TGTGCCAGCAGTGCCCACTCTGGAAACACCATATATTTT. Translated: CASSAHSGNTIYF.

The table lists this clonotype with many counts. The genes are TRBV5-1 and TRBJ1-1, with 9 bases aligning to TRBD1. CDR1 is SGHRS and CDR2 is YFSETQ in the germline V gene. Trimming took 0 bases from V and 1 from J; bases not matched to a gene: 1. This CDR3 region has 15 residues. Written as DNA, the CDR3 is TGCGCCAGCAGCTTGGGGGACAGGGAGAACACTGAAGCTTTCTTT. Translating gives CASSLGDRENTEAFF.

This clonotype appeared many times. The rearrangement links TRBV12-3 or TRBV12-4 to TRBJ1-1; D ambiguous. The CDR3 has 15 residues. Trimming removed 6 bases from V and 1 base from J, with 15 bases in between. In nucleotides, the CDR3 is TGTGCCAGCAGGTCGAGGCCGGGAGCGAACACTGAAGCTTTCTTT. Translation gives CASRSRPGANTEAFF.

This clonotype was seen more than once but under ten times. This chain links TRBV20-1 with TRBJ2-1, with 9 bases identical to TRBD2. Germline V gene data show CDR1 as DFQATT and CDR2 as SNEGSKA (reference sequence). The CDR3 sequence is 15 residues long. The CDR3 nucleotides are TGCAGCACGGCGGGAGGGCGAGGTTTTGGCAATGAGCAGTTCTTC. Amino acids: CSTAGGRGFGNEQFF.